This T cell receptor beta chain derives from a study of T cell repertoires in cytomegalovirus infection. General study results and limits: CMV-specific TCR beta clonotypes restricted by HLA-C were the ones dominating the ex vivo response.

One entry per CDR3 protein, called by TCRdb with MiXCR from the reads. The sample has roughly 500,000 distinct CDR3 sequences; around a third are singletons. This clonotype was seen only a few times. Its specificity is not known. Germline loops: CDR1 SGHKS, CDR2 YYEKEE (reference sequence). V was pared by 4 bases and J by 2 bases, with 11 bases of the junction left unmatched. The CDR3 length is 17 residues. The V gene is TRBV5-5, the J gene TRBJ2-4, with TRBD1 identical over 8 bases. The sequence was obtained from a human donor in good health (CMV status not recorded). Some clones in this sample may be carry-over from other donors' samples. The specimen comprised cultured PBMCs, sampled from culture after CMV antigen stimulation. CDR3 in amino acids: CASSLHGQGLTKNIQYF. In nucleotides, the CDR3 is TGTGCCAGCAGCCTCCACGGACAGGGCCTCACCAAAAACATTCAGTACTTC.